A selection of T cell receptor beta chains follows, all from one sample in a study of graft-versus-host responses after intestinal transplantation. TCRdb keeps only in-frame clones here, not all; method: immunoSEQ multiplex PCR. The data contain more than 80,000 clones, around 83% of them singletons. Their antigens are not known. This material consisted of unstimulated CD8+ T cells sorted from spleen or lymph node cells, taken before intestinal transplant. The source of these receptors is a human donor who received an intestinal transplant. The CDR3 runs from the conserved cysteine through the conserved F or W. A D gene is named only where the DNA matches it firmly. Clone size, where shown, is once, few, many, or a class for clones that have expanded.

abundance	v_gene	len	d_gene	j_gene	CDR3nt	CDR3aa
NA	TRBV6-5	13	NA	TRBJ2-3	TGTGCCAGCAGTCAGTACAGCACAGATACGCAGTATTTT	CASSQYSTDTQYF
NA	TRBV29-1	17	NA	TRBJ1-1	TGCAGCGTTGAAGACGATTGGGGGGCCCCCATGAACACTGAAGCTTTCTTT	CSVEDDWGAPMNTEAFF
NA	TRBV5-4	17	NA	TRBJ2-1	TGTGCCAGCAGCTTTGCAGTTGTAGTTAGCTCCTACAATGAGCAGTTCTTC	CASSFAVVVSSYNEQFF
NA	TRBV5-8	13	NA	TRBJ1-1	TGTGCCAGCAGCTTGGGGACCGCTTCGGGGGCTTTCTTT	CASSLGTASGAFF
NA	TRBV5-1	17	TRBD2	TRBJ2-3	TGCGCCAGCAGCTTGTGGGGACTAGCTCTCAGCACAGATACGCAGTATTTT	CASSLWGLALSTDTQYF
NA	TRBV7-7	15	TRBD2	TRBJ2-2	TGTGCTAGCAGCCTGACTAGCGGGAGGGACGGGGAGCTGTTTTTT	CASSLTSGRDGELFF
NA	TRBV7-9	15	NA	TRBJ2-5	TGTGCCAGCAGCTTAGCGCAGCGAAACGGAGAGACCCAGTACTTC	CASSLAQRNGETQYF
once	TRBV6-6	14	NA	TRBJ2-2	TGTGCCAGCAGTTACTCGATAAACACCGGGGAGCTGTTTTTT	CASSYSINTGELFF
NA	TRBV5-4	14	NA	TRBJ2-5	TGTGCCAGCAGCTTGGCTTCAGGGAGGGAGACCCAGTACTTC	CASSLASGRETQYF
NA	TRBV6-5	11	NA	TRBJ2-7	TGTGCCAGCAGTTCCCATTACGAGCAGTACTTC	CASSSHYEQYF
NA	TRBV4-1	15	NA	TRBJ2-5	TGCGCCAGCAGCCAAGGGCAGGGGCCAGGGGAGACCCAGTACTTC	CASSQGQGPGETQYF
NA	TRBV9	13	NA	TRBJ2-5	TGTGCCAGCAGCGTAGGGGGTGGAGGGACCCAGTACTTC	CASSVGGGGTQYF
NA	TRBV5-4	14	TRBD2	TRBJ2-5	TGTGCCAGCAGCTCCGGGACTACCCAAGAGACCCAGTACTTC	CASSSGTTQETQYF
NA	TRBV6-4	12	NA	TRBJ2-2	TGTGCCAGCAGTGAGGGCACCGGGGAGCTGTTTTTT	CASSEGTGELFF
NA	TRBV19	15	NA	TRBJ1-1	TGTGCCAGTAGTGTCTCATGGGAAGGTGGGTCTGAAGCTTTCTTT	CASSVSWEGGSEAFF
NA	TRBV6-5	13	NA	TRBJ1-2	TGTGCCAGCAGTGAAGCCCAGGCTGGGGGCTACACCTTC	CASSEAQAGGYTF
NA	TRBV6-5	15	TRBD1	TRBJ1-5	TGTGCCAGCAGCTCCATGACAGGGGGCAATCAGCCCCAGCATTTT	CASSSMTGGNQPQHF
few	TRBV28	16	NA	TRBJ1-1	TGTGCCAGCAGTTCCCTGGACGAAGGTTTTAACACTGAAGCTTTCTTT	CASSSLDEGFNTEAFF
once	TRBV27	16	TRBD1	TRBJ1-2	TGTGCCAGCAGTTTATCGACAGGGGAAACTAACTATGGCTACACCTTC	CASSLSTGETNYGYTF
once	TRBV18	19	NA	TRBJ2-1	TGTGCCAGCTCACCCAACATACTGAAACTCACGGGGATTTACAATGAGCAGTTCTTC	CASSPNILKLTGIYNEQFF
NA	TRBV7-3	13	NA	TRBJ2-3	TGTGCCAGCAGCTTAGGGTCCCCGGATACGCAGTATTTT	CASSLGSPDTQYF
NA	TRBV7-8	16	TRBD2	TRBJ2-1	TGTGCCAGCAGCTTAGCGGTGCGGGAGGGGTACAATGAGCAGTTCTTC	CASSLAVREGYNEQFF
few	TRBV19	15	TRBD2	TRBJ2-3	TGTGCCAGTAGTATAGGACTAGCGGGAGGAGATACGCAGTATTTT	CASSIGLAGGDTQYF
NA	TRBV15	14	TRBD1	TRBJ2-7	TGTGCCACCAGTCCGGACAGGGGGTTTAACGAGCAGTACTTC	CATSPDRGFNEQYF
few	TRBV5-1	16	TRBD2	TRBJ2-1	TGCGCCAGCAGCAGACTAGCGGGGGGCTCCTACAATGAGCAGTTCTTC	CASSRLAGGSYNEQFF
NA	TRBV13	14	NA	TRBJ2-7	TGTGCCAGCACCTTCTTAAGGGGCTCACACGAGCAGTACTTC	CASTFLRGSHEQYF
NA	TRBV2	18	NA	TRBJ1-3	TGTGCCAGCAGTGAAGGATCCCCCAAGACAGACCCCCGGGGCACCATATATTTT	CASSEGSPKTDPRGTIYF